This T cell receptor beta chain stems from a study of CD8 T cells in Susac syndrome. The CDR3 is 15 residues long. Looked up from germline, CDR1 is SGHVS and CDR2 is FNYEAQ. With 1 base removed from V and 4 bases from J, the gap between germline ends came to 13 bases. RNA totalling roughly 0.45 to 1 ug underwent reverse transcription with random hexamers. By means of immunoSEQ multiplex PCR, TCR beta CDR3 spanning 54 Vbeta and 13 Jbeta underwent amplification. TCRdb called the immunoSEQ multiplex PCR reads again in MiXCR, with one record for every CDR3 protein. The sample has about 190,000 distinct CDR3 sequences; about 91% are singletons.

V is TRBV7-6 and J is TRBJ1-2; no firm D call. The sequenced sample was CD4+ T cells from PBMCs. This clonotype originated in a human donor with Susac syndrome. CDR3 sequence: CASSLDSQATYGYTF. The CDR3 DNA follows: TGTGCCAGCAGCTTAGATTCCCAGGCGACCTATGGCTACACCTTC.